The clone carrying this T cell receptor (beta chain) was observed a few times. The data were obtained in a study of early stage breast cancer tumors. Trimming took off 4 bases at V and 0 bases at J, with 10 bases between the two ends. This CDR3 is 14 amino acids long. Germline-derived CDR1 and CDR2 are SGHRS and YFSETQ. Some clones are missing from TCRdb's copy, which holds only in-frame ones; the method was immunoSEQ multiplex PCR. Found here are under 45,000 clones, less than 80% of them singletons; the top ten hold about 6.8%. This TCR was recovered from a person between 55 and 69 years old with breast cancer. The sequenced material came from blood. This chain uses TRBV5-1 with TRBJ1-2, with D unresolved. DNA for the CDR3: TGCGCCAGCAGCGCCAACCCTGCTAACTATGGCTACACCTTC. This translates into CASSANPANYGYTF.